A single sample is the source of the 4 T cell receptor beta chains below, sequenced in a study of cytomegalovirus exposure and HLA in healthy donors. The primer mix had 60 Vbeta and 13 Jbeta primers. Produced via immunoSEQ multiplex PCR; TCRdb's table is partial and in-frame only. The sample lists roughly 67,000 clones, over 75% occurring once. Sample: PBMCs. The receptors were sampled from a man aged 35 to 55 in good health and CMV-seronegative.

The genes are TRBV27 and TRBJ2-1, with D possibly being TRBD2 (6 bases). Trimming removed 6 bases from V and 7 bases from J, with 16 bases in between. CDR1 and CDR2 from the germline V gene are MNHEY and SMNVEV (reference sequence). The CDR3 length is 14 residues. Here the CDR3 DNA reads TGTGCCAGCAGCCTGGAGGGGTTGTTGAATGAGCAGTTCTTC. This gives the protein CASSLEGLLNEQFF.

The chain recombines TRBV28 with TRBJ2-7; 9 nucleotides agree with TRBD2. The CDR3 extends over 14 amino acids. Germline values: CDR1 MDHEN, CDR2 SYDVKM. The ends lost 7 bases at V and 6 bases at J; junction bases unmatched: 10. As DNA, the CDR3 is TGTGCCAGCACCAATCGAGGACTAGCGATCGAGCAGTACTTC. Protein: CASTNRGLAIEQYF.

The chain combines TRBV27 with TRBJ2-1, with 7 nucleotides matching TRBD2. This CDR3 contains 17 residues. V was clipped by 2 bases and J by 1 base; unmatched bases: 8. CDR1 MNHEY and CDR2 SMNVEV come from the germline V gene (reference sequence). The chain's CDR3 is CASSLRSSGKSYNEQFF. In DNA form, the CDR3 reads TGTGCCAGCAGTTTACGGTCCAGCGGGAAATCCTACAATGAGCAGTTCTTC.

The V and J genes are TRBV7-9 and TRBJ2-2, with TRBD1 matching 10 bases. This CDR3 contains 15 residues. Germline-derived CDR1 and CDR2 are SEHNR and FQNEAQ (reference sequence). V trimming: 4 bases; J trimming: 6 bases; junction bases outside the gene matches: 5. CDR3 sequence reads: CASSSRDRGSGELFF. The CDR3 coding sequence is TGTGCCAGCAGCTCCCGGGACAGGGGATCCGGGGAGCTGTTTTTT.